The entry that follows covers one T cell receptor (beta chain) sequence. Its antigen is currently unknown. Sequencing was performed with immunoSEQ multiplex PCR; in TCRdb, only in-frame clones are kept and a portion is missing. The table includes some 86,000 clones, approximately 94% detected once. From germline, CDR1 is SQVTM and CDR2 ANQGSEA. This CDR3 region has 14 residues. Losses at the gene ends were 4 bases for V and 9 bases for J; bases not matched to a gene: 11. This entry comes from a study of OX40 agonist ivuxolimab in advanced cancers. Whole-study context: Males comprised 82.7% of the group, whose mean age was about 60 years (range roughly 23 to 80). Study results and limitations: CD4+ and CD8+ blood T cells expanded clonally by week 6 at 0.1 to 3.0 mg/kg. Expanded clones were, on average, more numerous among CD8+ T cells than CD4+.

With autoimmune disease history or systemic immunosuppression, patients were excluded. V and J are TRBV29-1 and TRBJ2-1, with 8 bases lining up with TRBD2. The TCR originated in an adult with an advanced solid tumor such as melanoma, head and neck, liver or kidney cancer. The sequenced sample was CD4+ or CD8+ T cells sorted from blood, obtained in a trial of the OX40 agonist ivuxolimab. As DNA, the CDR3 is TGCAGCGTTGTGGGTGCGGGGGGCTCGGGTGAGCAGTTCTTC. Its translation is CSVVGAGGSGEQFF.